The rows below give T cell receptor beta chains drawn from one sample of a study of blood T cell repertoires in COVID-19. Clones were sequenced by immunoSEQ multiplex PCR, and TCRdb holds only the in-frame ones, with some missing. Of over 100,000 clones in the sample, roughly 89% are singletons; the top ten hold more than 3.5%. The sample was peripheral blood. The receptor source for this set is a man aged 60 to 75 with COVID-19, enrolled during active disease. CDR3s include the opening cysteine and the closing phenylalanine or tryptophan. The D gene is left open where the match is weak. Size values are once, few and many counts, or a class for expanded clones, and some rows have none.

TRBD1 TRBJ1-2 TRBV7-9 - CASSLGGTGLYGYTF TGTGCCAGCAGCTTGGGAGGGACAGGTCTCTATGGCTACACCTTC
TRBD1 TRBJ1-5 TRBV19 - CASSPTPGTGAFRINQPQHF TGTGCCAGTAGTCCAACCCCCGGGACAGGGGCATTTCGTATAAATCAGCCCCAGCATTTT
- TRBJ2-1 TRBV18 - CASSYHTGHPGNEQFF TGTGCCAGCTCATACCACACAGGGCATCCGGGGAATGAGCAGTTCTTC
TRBD1 TRBJ1-2 TRBV12-3/TRBV12-4 - CASSRDSYGYTF TGTGCCAGCAGTAGGGACAGCTATGGCTACACCTTC
- TRBJ2-7 TRBV7-3 - CASSLDPTGEQYF TGTGCCAGCAGCCTTGACCCGACGGGTGAGCAGTACTTC
- TRBJ1-3 TRBV11-2 - CASSLGHRSGNTIYF TGTGCCAGCAGCTTAGGGCACCGCTCTGGAAACACCATATATTTT
TRBD2 TRBJ2-1 TRBV7-3 - CASSLTATSGGFNEQFF TGTGCCAGCAGCTTAACCGCAACTAGCGGGGGATTCAATGAGCAGTTCTTC
- TRBJ1-2 TRBV6-5 few CASSYLRNYGYTF TGTGCCAGCAGTTATCTACGGAACTATGGCTACACCTTC
TRBD1 TRBJ1-2 TRBV5-1 - CASSPGQGGYGYTF TGCGCCAGCAGCCCTGGACAGGGCGGCTATGGCTACACCTTC
- TRBJ1-3 TRBV7-2 - CASSLSFGRAGNTIYF TGTGCCAGCAGCTTATCCTTTGGTAGAGCTGGAAACACCATATATTTT
- TRBJ1-4 TRBV5-4 - CASSLAPIPGNEKLFF TGTGCCAGCAGCTTGGCCCCCATTCCAGGGAATGAAAAACTGTTTTTT
TRBD2 TRBJ2-5 TRBV2 once CASSESLAGGRQETQYF TGTGCCAGCAGTGAAAGCTTAGCGGGGGGCCGACAAGAGACCCAGTACTTC
- TRBJ1-5 TRBV7-3 - CASSLTEGMRDNQPQHF TGTGCCAGCAGCTTAACGGAGGGTATGAGGGACAATCAGCCCCAGCATTTT
- TRBJ2-7 TRBV6-6 - CASTRTDSYEQYF TGTGCCAGCACACGGACAGACTCCTACGAGCAGTACTTC
TRBD1 TRBJ1-4 TRBV5-5 - CASSLLSGQGLEKLFF TGTGCCAGCAGCTTGTTATCGGGACAGGGGTTGGAAAAACTGTTTTTT
TRBD1 TRBJ1-2 TRBV30 - CAWARQGWEGGYTF TGTGCCTGGGCCCGACAGGGCTGGGAAGGTGGCTACACCTTC
TRBD2 TRBJ2-7 TRBV7-2 - CASSLGGVRSYEQYF TGTGCCAGCAGCTTGGGGGGGGTACGCTCCTACGAGCAGTACTTC
- TRBJ1-2 TRBV5-3 - CARLDPPGYSGYTF TGTGCCAGACTCGATCCACCAGGGTATTCTGGCTACACCTTC
TRBD2 TRBJ2-1 TRBV5-1 - CASSFAGGPYNEQFF TGCGCCAGCAGCTTCGCGGGGGGGCCCTACAATGAGCAGTTCTTC
TRBD1 TRBJ1-3 TRBV7-6 - CDTCRGTGGDNGGNTIYF TGTGACACGTGCCGGGGGACAGGGGGTGATAATGGTGGAAACACCATATATTTT
- TRBJ2-2 TRBV6-1 - CASSDRAAEGELFF TGTGCCAGCAGTGACAGGGCCGCGGAAGGGGAGCTGTTTTTT
- TRBJ1-6 TRBV4-3 - CASSQASGIDNSPLHF TGCGCCAGCAGCCAGGCGTCAGGCATCGATAATTCACCCCTCCACTTT
- TRBJ1-4 TRBV6-5 - CASRKETGSEKLFF TGTGCCAGCAGGAAGGAAACCGGGTCTGAAAAACTGTTTTTT
- TRBJ2-7 TRBV6-2/TRBV6-3 - CASSYSTDTTRQYF TGTGCCAGCAGTTACTCGACGGACACCACCCGGCAGTACTTC
TRBD1 TRBJ1-1 TRBV9 - CASSDFRQGLNTEAFF TGTGCCAGCAGCGACTTTAGACAGGGGCTGAACACTGAAGCTTTCTTT
- TRBJ1-4 TRBV6-5 few CASSSTAFNEKLFF TGTGCCAGCAGTTCAACCGCGTTTAATGAAAAACTGTTTTTT
- TRBJ1-1 TRBV5-1 - CASSLGVGGTEAFF TGCGCCAGCAGCTTGGGAGTCGGGGGCACTGAAGCTTTCTTT
TRBD1 TRBJ2-3 TRBV5-4 - CASSSTGGTDTQYF TGTGCCAGCAGCTCGACAGGGGGCACAGATACGCAGTATTTT
- TRBJ1-2 TRBV7-2 few CASSTSGGGANYGYTF TGTGCCAGCAGCACGAGCGGGGGAGGAGCTAACTATGGCTACACCTTC
TRBD2 TRBJ2-5 TRBV7-3 once CASSLSGGQETQYF TGTGCCAGCAGCTTGTCGGGGGGTCAAGAGACCCAGTACTTC
TRBD1 TRBJ1-4 TRBV19 - CASSIARGPNEKLFF TGTGCCAGTAGTATAGCGAGGGGGCCTAATGAAAAACTGTTTTTT
- TRBJ1-1 TRBV5-4 - CASSLGGAMNTEAFF TGTGCCAGCAGCTTGGGGGGCGCTATGAACACTGAAGCTTTCTTT
TRBD2 TRBJ2-3 TRBV7-2 - CASSSDPSGGTQYF TGTGCCAGCAGTTCCGACCCTAGCGGGGGAACGCAGTATTTT
- TRBJ1-4 TRBV28 - CASTSGLNEKLFF TGTGCCAGCACCTCGGGACTCAATGAAAAACTGTTTTTT
- TRBJ1-2 TRBV11-2 - CASSLGGGPSNYGYTF TGTGCCAGCAGCCTAGGGGGGGGGCCATCTAACTATGGCTACACCTTC
TRBD1 TRBJ1-5 TRBV13 - CASSSTGGSNQPQHF TGTGCCAGCAGCTCTACAGGGGGTAGCAATCAGCCCCAGCATTTT
- TRBJ1-3 TRBV5-6 once CASSLQGGWGNTIYF TGTGCCAGCAGCTTGCAAGGAGGGTGGGGAAACACCATATATTTT
- TRBJ1-2 TRBV9 - CASSVENRNYGYTF TGTGCCAGCAGCGTAGAGAACAGAAACTATGGCTACACCTTC
TRBD1 TRBJ2-7 TRBV7-2 once CASSLYRGTADEQYF TGTGCCAGCAGCCTCTACAGGGGCACGGCGGACGAGCAGTACTTC
TRBD1 TRBJ1-5 TRBV28 few CASSLVDRVRNQPQHF TGTGCCAGCAGTCTCGTGGACAGGGTCCGCAATCAGCCCCAGCATTTT
TRBD1 TRBJ1-1 TRBV14 - CASSQERSGTGTFF TGTGCCAGCAGCCAAGAGAGATCCGGGACAGGGACTTTCTTT
TRBD1 TRBJ1-5 TRBV25-1 - CASSGVGGQPQHF TGTGCCAGCAGTGGAGTAGGGGGCCAGCCCCAGCATTTT
- TRBJ2-1 TRBV28 once CASKMGPNEQFF TGTGCCAGCAAAATGGGCCCCAATGAGCAGTTCTTC
TRBD1 TRBJ1-6 TRBV9 - CASSVTGTGTSPLHF TGTGCCAGCAGTGTAACAGGGACAGGGACTTCACCCCTCCACTTT
TRBD2 TRBJ2-7 TRBV13 - CASSPGLGSYEQYF TGTGCCAGCAGCCCTGGACTAGGGTCCTACGAGCAGTACTTC